This T cell receptor beta chain is drawn from a study of T cells in tuberculosis. About the research overall: T cells were selected with CD1B tetramers loaded with glucose monomycolate.

Regarding the study as a whole: The TCR-beta difference was not significant; alpha differences partly reflected length.

Time point of the sample: new active TB diagnosis, blood taken before or within 7 days of starting treatment. Active tuberculosis patients were new diagnoses, HIV-seronegative, South African, and aged 18 years or older. Assay: immunoSEQ multiplex PCR; the TCRdb copy retains only in-frame clones and omits some. The sample lists around 30,000 clones, roughly 93% occurring once. This clone was observed a single time. The target antigen is unknown. This CDR3 contains 15 residues. The ends were cut back, 4 bases at V and 8 bases at J, with 20 bases in the middle. Per the germline V gene, CDR1 is MDHEN and CDR2 is SYDVKM.

Sequenced material: PBMCs, taken at tuberculosis diagnosis. This receptor was taken from an adult with tuberculosis. V usage is TRBV28 and J usage is TRBJ1-2; tentatively, D is TRBD1 (5 bases). CDR3 sequence: CASSSTGTSEGGYTF. The CDR3, as DNA: TGTGCCAGCAGTTCTACCGGGACTAGCGAGGGGGGCTACACCTTC.